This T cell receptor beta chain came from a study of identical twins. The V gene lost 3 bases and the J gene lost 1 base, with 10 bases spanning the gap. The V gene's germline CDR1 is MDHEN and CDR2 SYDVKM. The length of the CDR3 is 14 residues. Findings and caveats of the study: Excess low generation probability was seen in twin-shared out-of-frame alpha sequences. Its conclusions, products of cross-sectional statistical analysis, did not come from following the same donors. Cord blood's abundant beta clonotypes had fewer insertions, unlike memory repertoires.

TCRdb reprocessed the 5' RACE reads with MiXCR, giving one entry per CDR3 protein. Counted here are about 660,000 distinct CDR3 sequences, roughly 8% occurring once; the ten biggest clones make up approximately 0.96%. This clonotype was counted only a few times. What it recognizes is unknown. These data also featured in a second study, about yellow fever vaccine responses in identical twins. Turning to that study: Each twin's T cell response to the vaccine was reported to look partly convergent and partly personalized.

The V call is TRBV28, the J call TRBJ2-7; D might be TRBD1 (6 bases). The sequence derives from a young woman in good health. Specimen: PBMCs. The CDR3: CASSFTGISYEQYF. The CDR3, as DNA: TGTGCCAGCAGTTTTACAGGGATTTCCTACGAGCAGTACTTC.